This paragraph covers one T cell receptor beta chain sequence. This sample is part of a study of T-cell memory formation after mild COVID-19. Via MiXCR, TCRdb re-called the 5' RACE reads, giving one row per CDR3 protein. The sample includes about 350,000 distinct CDR3 sequences, about an eighth of them seen just once. V dropped 2 bases and J dropped 6 bases, with 13 bases sitting between them. CDR1 MNHEY and CDR2 SVGAGI come from the germline V gene. This CDR3 comprises 15 residues. The TCR was taken from a man younger than 30 who had mild COVID-19 (a few samples of this study predate the infection). Cell type and time point are not known. Sample: PBMCs or a T cell subset sorted from them (not recorded which). This sequence joins TRBV6-5 and TRBJ2-2, with D possibly being TRBD1 (5 bases). This CDR3 reads CASSYGLGAAGELFF. CDR3 nucleotide sequence: TGTGCCAGCAGTTACGGGCTAGGGGCGGCCGGGGAGCTGTTTTTT.